The 16 T cell receptor beta chains given below trace back to one sample, sequenced in a study of shared clonotypes between healthy human individuals. The protocol was immunoSEQ multiplex PCR, while the TCRdb copy is restricted to in-frame clones and leaves out a portion. Here the sample spans some 580,000 clones, 95% to 98% being singletons. Naive CD8 cells were CD45RO-negative, positively selected for CCR7, excluding terminally differentiated effector memory CD45RA+ cells. The sequencing input was naive CD8+ T cells sorted from blood. These receptors were obtained from a young man in good health.

This chain uses TRBV7-9 with TRBJ2-7; perhaps TRBD2 as D (5 bases). Germline CDR1 and CDR2: SEHNR and FQNEAQ (reference sequence). V shed 8 bases and J shed 3 bases, with 29 bases lying between them. This CDR3 is 18 amino acids long. The CDR3 DNA sequence: TGTGCCAGCTACACGCGGTGGGGTCAATACAGCGGCATCTACGAGCAGTACTTC. Translating gives CASYTRWGQYSGIYEQYF. Using reference TRBV7-9 and TRBJ2-7 for the parts outside the CDR3, the full variable domain is DTGVSQNPRHKITKRGQNVTFRCDPISEHNRLYWYRQTLGQGPEFLTYFQNEAQLEKSRLLSDRFSAERPKGSFSTLEIQRTEQGDSAMYLCASYTRWGQYSGIYEQYFGPGTRLTVT.

The rearrangement uses TRBV11-3 and TRBJ2-3; 9 bases are a match to TRBD2. The CDR3 runs to 15 residues. V lost 5 bases, J lost 0 bases, and 3 bases stayed unmatched. CDR1 SGHNT and CDR2 YENEEA come from the germline V gene. The CDR3 reads CASSLTSGSTDTQYF. CDR3 bases: TGTGCCAGCAGCCTGACTAGCGGAAGCACAGATACGCAGTATTTT.

The V gene is TRBV5-5, the J gene TRBJ1-5; D might be TRBD1 (5 bases). With 2 bases removed from V and 4 bases from J, the gap between germline ends came to 19 bases. CDR1 and CDR2 from the germline V gene are SGHKS and YYEKEE (reference sequence). This CDR3 has 17 amino acids. The CDR3 loop is CASSLWGTIAGNQPQHF. The CDR3 region has the DNA TGTGCCAGCAGCTTATGGGGTACAATAGCAGGGAATCAGCCCCAGCATTTT.

The chain has TRBV5-4 and TRBJ2-1; TRBD2 matches at 7 bases. The V segment lost 3 bases and the J segment 6 bases; nucleotides outside the gene matches: 6. This CDR3 region has 14 residues. Germline loops: CDR1 SGHNT, CDR2 YYREEE (reference sequence). The CDR3 is CASSWSGTTNEQFF. In DNA form, the CDR3 reads TGTGCCAGCAGCTGGAGCGGGACTACCAATGAGCAGTTCTTC. Full variable domain (missing parts from reference TRBV5-4 and TRBJ2-1): ETGVTQSPTHLIKTRGQQVTLRCSSQSGHNTVSWYQQALGQGPQFIFQYYREEENGRGNFPPRFSGLQFPNYSSELNVNALELDDSALYLCASSWSGTTNEQFFGPGTRLTVL.

The rearrangement joins TRBV4-2 to TRBJ2-7; D possibly corresponds to TRBD2 (5 bases). Looked up from germline, CDR1 is LGHNA and CDR2 is YNFKEQ. V gave up 3 bases and J gave up 4 bases, with 16 bases separating them. This CDR3 spans 15 amino acids. CDR3 nucleotides: TGTGCCAGCAGCCATGAAAACCCGGGAAATTACGAGCAGTACTTC. Translating it yields CASSHENPGNYEQYF.

This chain uses TRBV27 with TRBJ2-1; no reliable D call. V lost 6 bases and J 10 bases, leaving 16 bases between the germline ends. The germline CDR1 and CDR2 sequences are MNHEY and SMNVEV (reference sequence). CDR3 length: 13 residues. DNA of the CDR3: TGTGCCAGCAGGGGGTACCAAACAGAAGAGCAGTTCTTC. This encodes CASRGYQTEEQFF.

The CDR3 bases are TGTGCCAGCAGCTTCCCTAAGACTAGCGGAACCACAGATACGCAGTATTTT. Translating it yields CASSFPKTSGTTDTQYF. The V gene is TRBV9, the J gene TRBJ2-3; 9 bases are shared with TRBD2. Germline V gene data show CDR1 as SGDLS and CDR2 as YYNGEE. The V segment lost 4 bases and the J segment 2 bases; nucleotides outside the gene matches: 11. The CDR3 has 17 residues.

This chain links TRBV7-8 with TRBJ2-7; 8 bases match TRBD1. The junction had 15 bases not matched to a gene; V was cut back by 5 bases and J by 3 bases. CDR1 is SGHVS, CDR2 FQNEAQ, per germline. There are 17 residues in the CDR3. CDR3 sequence: CASSQPGQDPTYYEQYF. The CDR3 nucleotides are TGTGCCAGCAGCCAGCCGGGACAGGACCCAACCTACTACGAGCAGTACTTC.

The chain combines TRBV15 with TRBJ2-7; unclear D gene. The CDR3 contains 15 residues. Germline V gives CDR1 LNHNV, CDR2 YYDKDF (reference sequence). V was shortened by 2 bases and J by 5 bases, with 16 bases between the two germline ends. CDR3 loop: CATSRTPAVGDEQYF. The CDR3 coding sequence is TGTGCCACCAGCAGAACCCCGGCGGTAGGAGACGAGCAGTACTTC.

The chain recombines TRBV2 with TRBJ2-3, with TRBD1 matching over 8 bases. The ends lost 4 bases at V and 6 bases at J; junction bases unmatched: 6. Germline CDR1 and CDR2: SNHLY and FYNNEI. This CDR3 region has 14 residues. The CDR3 sequence: CASSAGQVPDTQYF. The CDR3 DNA reads TGTGCCAGCAGTGCGGGACAGGTTCCCGATACGCAGTATTTT.

The CDR3 nucleotides are TGTGCCATCAGTGAGCCGCCAGAAAGACAGGGTTGGACTGAAGCTTTCTTT. Residues: CAISEPPERQGWTEAFF. This chain links TRBV10-3 with TRBJ1-1; 7 positions match TRBD1. The V and J ends lost 2 bases and 5 bases, in that order; junction bases with no gene match: 14. CDR3 size: 17 residues. Germline V gene data show CDR1 as ENHRY and CDR2 as SYGVKD.

The CDR3 is CASSTANQPQHF. CDR3 DNA sequence: TGTGCCAGCAGTACCGCCAATCAGCCCCAGCATTTT. The chain is built from TRBV27 and TRBJ1-5, with D unclear. The CDR3 length is 12 residues. V lost 5 bases to trimming and J lost 3 bases, with 5 bases between them. Germline CDR1 MNHEY, CDR2 SMNVEV (reference sequence).

The chain couples TRBV5-5 to TRBJ2-1, with 11 bases that match TRBD2. With 1 base clipped from V and 7 bases from J, the junction kept 7 bases outside the gene matches. The CDR3 spans 16 residues. Germline V lookup: CDR1 SGHKS, CDR2 YYEKEE (reference sequence). In DNA form, the CDR3 reads TGTGCCAGCAGCTTGTCAAAACTAGCGGGAGATAATGAGCAGTTCTTC. Its translation: CASSLSKLAGDNEQFF.

The rearrangement uses TRBV6-5 and TRBJ1-1; D ambiguous. Germline V lookup: CDR1 MNHEY, CDR2 SVGAGI. CDR3 length: 15 residues. Trimming took off 6 bases at V and 1 base at J, with 15 bases between the two ends. The CDR3 here is CASSLQEAGNTEAFF. The DNA for the CDR3 is TGTGCCAGCAGCCTCCAGGAGGCAGGGAACACTGAAGCTTTCTTT.

This clone was observed once. The CDR3 bases are TGTGCCAGCATTTGGAACACTGAAGCTTTCTTT. Translated: CASIWNTEAFF. V is TRBV28 and J is TRBJ1-1; D is undetermined. V gave up 7 bases and J gave up 1 base, with 4 bases separating them. CDR1 MDHEN and CDR2 SYDVKM come from the germline V gene. The CDR3 runs 11 residues.

The J gene is TRBJ1-2, the V gene TRBV27, with a weak D call TRBD1 (6 bases). In germline, CDR1 is MNHEY, CDR2 SMNVEV (reference sequence). Trimming took 3 bases from V and 8 from J, leaving 13 bases between them. This CDR3 is 13 amino acids long. DNA for the CDR3: TGTGCCAGCAGTTTGGGGGCGGGGTACGGCTACACCTTC. This gives the protein CASSLGAGYGYTF.